This TCR beta chain originates from a study of blood T cell repertoires in COVID-19. The wider study: Sites in the United States, Italy and Spain provided acute and convalescent COVID-19 samples.

Original data processing: Nucleated cell number was recorded as an estimate derived from reference gene primer amplification. The method was immunoSEQ multiplex PCR; TCRdb's version includes in-frame clones alone and lacks a portion of them. V and J calls plus clone size are reproduced from that table; the DNA served to infer D and trimming. The sample holds about 180,000 clones, about nine tenths seen once. The CDR3 contains 12 residues. Germline V gene lookup returns CDR1 KGHSH and CDR2 LQKENI. The V gene lost 1 base and the J gene lost 6 bases, with 5 bases spanning the gap. This chain uses TRBV18 with TRBJ2-3; D may be TRBD2 (5 bases). The receptor comes from a man aged 18-30 years who had recovered from COVID-19. The sequencing sample was made of peripheral blood. The CDR3 here is CASSPREDTQYF. CDR3 bases: TGTGCCAGCTCACCACGGGAGGATACGCAGTATTTT. The variable domain in full, with the rest retrieved from reference TRBV18 and TRBJ2-3, is NAGVMQNPRHLVRRRGQEARLRCSPMKGHSHVYWYRQLPEEGLKFMVYLQKENIIDESGMPKERFSAEFPKEGPSILRIQQVVRGDSAAYFCASSPREDTQYFGPGTRLTVL.